The clone carrying this T cell receptor beta chain was counted between two and nine times. This sample is part of a study of control samples from healthy donors and cancer patients. Sequencing used immunoSEQ multiplex PCR; TCRdb keeps in-frame clones, though not all of them. The table has 98,000 or so clones, 70% to 85% seen once. Germline V gene lookup returns CDR1 SGHDT and CDR2 YYEEEE. CDR3 length: 15 amino acids. V lost 4 bases and J lost 1, with 12 bases in between. The TCR sequence derives from a young man in good health. The sequenced sample consisted of blood. The chain links TRBV5-6 to TRBJ2-1; a possible D gene is TRBD2 (5 bases). CDR3 nucleotide sequence: TGTGCCAGCAGCCCTGGACGGGGATCCTACAATGAGCAGTTCTTC. Protein sequence: CASSPGRGSYNEQFF.